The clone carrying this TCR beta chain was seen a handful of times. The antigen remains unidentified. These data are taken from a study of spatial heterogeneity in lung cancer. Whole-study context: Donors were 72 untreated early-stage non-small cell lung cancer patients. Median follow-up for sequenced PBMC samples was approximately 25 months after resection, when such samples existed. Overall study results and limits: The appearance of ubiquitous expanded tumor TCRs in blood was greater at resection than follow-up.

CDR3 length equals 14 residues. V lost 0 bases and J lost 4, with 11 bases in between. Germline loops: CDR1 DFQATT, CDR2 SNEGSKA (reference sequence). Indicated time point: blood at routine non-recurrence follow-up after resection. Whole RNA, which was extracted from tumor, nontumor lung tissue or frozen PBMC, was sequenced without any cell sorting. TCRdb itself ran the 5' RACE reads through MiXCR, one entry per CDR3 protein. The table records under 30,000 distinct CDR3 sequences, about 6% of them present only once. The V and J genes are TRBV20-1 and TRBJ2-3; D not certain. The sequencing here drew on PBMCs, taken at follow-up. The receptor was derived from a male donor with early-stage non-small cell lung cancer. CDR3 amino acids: CSARDMWLADTQYF. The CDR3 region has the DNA TGCAGTGCTAGAGATATGTGGTTGGCAGATACGCAGTATTTT.